The next 2 T cell receptor beta chains were all read from a single sample in a study of blood T cells in healthy people across ages. For the second PCR, which ran for about 6 to 11 cycles, a sample-barcoded 5' primer and a J-beta primer mix were used. TCRdb re-analysed the 5' RACE reads in MiXCR, keeping a single row per CDR3 protein. Here the sample spans roughly 700,000 distinct CDR3 sequences, about 32% being singletons. Sequences were obtained from blood. All receptors come from a woman at least 80 years old in good health.

The rearrangement uses TRBV12-3 or TRBV12-4 and TRBJ1-5; D may be TRBD1 (6 bases). There are 15 residues in the CDR3. V dropped 7 bases and J dropped 4 bases, with 17 bases sitting between them. CDR3 residues: CASTEGTQYNQPQHF. CDR3 bases: TGTGCCAGCACCGAGGGGACACAGTATAATCAGCCCCAGCATTTT.

The J gene is TRBJ1-1, the V gene TRBV7-9; TRBD1 might be the D (6 bases). Germline V gives CDR1 SEHNR, CDR2 FQNEAQ (reference sequence). The CDR3 covers 15 residues. Trimming shortened V by 5 bases and J by 1 base, and 14 bases separated the two germline ends. The CDR3: CASSPGVARNTEAFF. The CDR3 region has the DNA TGTGCCAGCAGCCCAGGGGTCGCTCGGAACACTGAAGCTTTCTTT.